This T cell receptor beta chain was captured by sequencing in a study of early T cells in non-severe SARS-CoV-2 infection. This clonotype was counted ten times or more. Germline CDR1 and CDR2: SNHLY and FYNNEI. V was clipped by 7 bases and J by 4 bases, with 15 bases between them. CDR3 length: 14 residues. TCRdb analysed the 5' RACE reads with MiXCR anew, one entry per CDR3 protein. The sample consists of 49,000 or so distinct CDR3 sequences, under 7% of them appearing once. Sequences were derived from whole blood, sampled at baseline. This receptor was taken from an adult who was a healthcare worker with PCR-confirmed SARS-CoV-2 infection or an uninfected control (not recorded which). This chain uses TRBV2 with TRBJ2-3, with a weak D call TRBD2 (6 bases). The CDR3 loop reads CASTRGDLPDTQYF. The CDR3 DNA reads TGTGCCAGCACCCGCGGGGACTTGCCAGATACGCAGTATTTT.